The source of this T cell receptor beta chain is a study of blood T cell repertoires in COVID-19. About the research overall: PBMCs, B-cell-depleted T cells, or T cells provided the cDNA or gDNA that made up the material.

Under the authors' procedure: Nucleated cell counts were estimated from reference gene primer amplification. Generated by immunoSEQ multiplex PCR, the TCRdb table keeps only in-frame clones and is missing some. V and J calls and clone size are given by that table; D and trimming were obtained from the DNA. Among 150,000 or so clones listed, roughly 69% were seen once. In germline, CDR1 is MNHEY, CDR2 SVGEGT. The CDR3 runs to 15 residues. V was clipped by 2 bases and J by 3 bases; unmatched bases: 3. The V call is TRBV6-2 or TRBV6-3, the J call TRBJ2-1; 8 nucleotides match TRBD2. Sequences were obtained from peripheral blood. The clonotype was recovered from a woman in her 70s with acute or convalescent COVID-19. The CDR3: CASSYAGGHYNEQFF. The DNA of the CDR3 is TGTGCCAGCAGTTACGCGGGGGGCCACTACAATGAGCAGTTCTTC.